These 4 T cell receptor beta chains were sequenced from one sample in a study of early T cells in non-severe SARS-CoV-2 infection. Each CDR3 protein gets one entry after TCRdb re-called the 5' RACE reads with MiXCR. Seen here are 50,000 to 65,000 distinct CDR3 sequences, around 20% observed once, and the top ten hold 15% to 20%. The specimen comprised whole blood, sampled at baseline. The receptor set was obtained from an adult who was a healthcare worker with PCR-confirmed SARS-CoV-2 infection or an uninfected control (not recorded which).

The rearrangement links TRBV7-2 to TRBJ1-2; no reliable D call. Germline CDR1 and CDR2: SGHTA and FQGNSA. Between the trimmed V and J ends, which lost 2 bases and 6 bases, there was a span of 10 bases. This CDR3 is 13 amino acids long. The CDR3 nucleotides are TGTGCCAGCAGCTTAAACAGATATCATGGCTACACCTTC. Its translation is CASSLNRYHGYTF.

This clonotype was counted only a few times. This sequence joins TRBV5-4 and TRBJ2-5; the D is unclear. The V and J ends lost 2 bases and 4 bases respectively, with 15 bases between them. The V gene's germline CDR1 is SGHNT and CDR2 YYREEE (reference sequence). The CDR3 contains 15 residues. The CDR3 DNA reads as TGTGCCAGCAGCTTCCGACCAACGGTCGGAGAGACCCAGTACTTC. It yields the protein CASSFRPTVGETQYF.

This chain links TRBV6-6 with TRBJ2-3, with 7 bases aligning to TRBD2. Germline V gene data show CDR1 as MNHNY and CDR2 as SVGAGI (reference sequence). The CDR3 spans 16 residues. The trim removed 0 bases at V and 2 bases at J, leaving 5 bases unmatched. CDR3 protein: CASSYSTRGDTDTQYF. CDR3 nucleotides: TGTGCCAGCAGTTACTCCACCCGGGGGGACACAGATACGCAGTATTTT.

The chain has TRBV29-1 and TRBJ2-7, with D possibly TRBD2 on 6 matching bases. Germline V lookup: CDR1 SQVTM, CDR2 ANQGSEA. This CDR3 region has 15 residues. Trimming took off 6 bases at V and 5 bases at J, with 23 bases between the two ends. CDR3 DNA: TGCAGCGTCTCCGGGCGGAGGGACTTGGGTAACGAGCAGTACTTC. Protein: CSVSGRRDLGNEQYF.